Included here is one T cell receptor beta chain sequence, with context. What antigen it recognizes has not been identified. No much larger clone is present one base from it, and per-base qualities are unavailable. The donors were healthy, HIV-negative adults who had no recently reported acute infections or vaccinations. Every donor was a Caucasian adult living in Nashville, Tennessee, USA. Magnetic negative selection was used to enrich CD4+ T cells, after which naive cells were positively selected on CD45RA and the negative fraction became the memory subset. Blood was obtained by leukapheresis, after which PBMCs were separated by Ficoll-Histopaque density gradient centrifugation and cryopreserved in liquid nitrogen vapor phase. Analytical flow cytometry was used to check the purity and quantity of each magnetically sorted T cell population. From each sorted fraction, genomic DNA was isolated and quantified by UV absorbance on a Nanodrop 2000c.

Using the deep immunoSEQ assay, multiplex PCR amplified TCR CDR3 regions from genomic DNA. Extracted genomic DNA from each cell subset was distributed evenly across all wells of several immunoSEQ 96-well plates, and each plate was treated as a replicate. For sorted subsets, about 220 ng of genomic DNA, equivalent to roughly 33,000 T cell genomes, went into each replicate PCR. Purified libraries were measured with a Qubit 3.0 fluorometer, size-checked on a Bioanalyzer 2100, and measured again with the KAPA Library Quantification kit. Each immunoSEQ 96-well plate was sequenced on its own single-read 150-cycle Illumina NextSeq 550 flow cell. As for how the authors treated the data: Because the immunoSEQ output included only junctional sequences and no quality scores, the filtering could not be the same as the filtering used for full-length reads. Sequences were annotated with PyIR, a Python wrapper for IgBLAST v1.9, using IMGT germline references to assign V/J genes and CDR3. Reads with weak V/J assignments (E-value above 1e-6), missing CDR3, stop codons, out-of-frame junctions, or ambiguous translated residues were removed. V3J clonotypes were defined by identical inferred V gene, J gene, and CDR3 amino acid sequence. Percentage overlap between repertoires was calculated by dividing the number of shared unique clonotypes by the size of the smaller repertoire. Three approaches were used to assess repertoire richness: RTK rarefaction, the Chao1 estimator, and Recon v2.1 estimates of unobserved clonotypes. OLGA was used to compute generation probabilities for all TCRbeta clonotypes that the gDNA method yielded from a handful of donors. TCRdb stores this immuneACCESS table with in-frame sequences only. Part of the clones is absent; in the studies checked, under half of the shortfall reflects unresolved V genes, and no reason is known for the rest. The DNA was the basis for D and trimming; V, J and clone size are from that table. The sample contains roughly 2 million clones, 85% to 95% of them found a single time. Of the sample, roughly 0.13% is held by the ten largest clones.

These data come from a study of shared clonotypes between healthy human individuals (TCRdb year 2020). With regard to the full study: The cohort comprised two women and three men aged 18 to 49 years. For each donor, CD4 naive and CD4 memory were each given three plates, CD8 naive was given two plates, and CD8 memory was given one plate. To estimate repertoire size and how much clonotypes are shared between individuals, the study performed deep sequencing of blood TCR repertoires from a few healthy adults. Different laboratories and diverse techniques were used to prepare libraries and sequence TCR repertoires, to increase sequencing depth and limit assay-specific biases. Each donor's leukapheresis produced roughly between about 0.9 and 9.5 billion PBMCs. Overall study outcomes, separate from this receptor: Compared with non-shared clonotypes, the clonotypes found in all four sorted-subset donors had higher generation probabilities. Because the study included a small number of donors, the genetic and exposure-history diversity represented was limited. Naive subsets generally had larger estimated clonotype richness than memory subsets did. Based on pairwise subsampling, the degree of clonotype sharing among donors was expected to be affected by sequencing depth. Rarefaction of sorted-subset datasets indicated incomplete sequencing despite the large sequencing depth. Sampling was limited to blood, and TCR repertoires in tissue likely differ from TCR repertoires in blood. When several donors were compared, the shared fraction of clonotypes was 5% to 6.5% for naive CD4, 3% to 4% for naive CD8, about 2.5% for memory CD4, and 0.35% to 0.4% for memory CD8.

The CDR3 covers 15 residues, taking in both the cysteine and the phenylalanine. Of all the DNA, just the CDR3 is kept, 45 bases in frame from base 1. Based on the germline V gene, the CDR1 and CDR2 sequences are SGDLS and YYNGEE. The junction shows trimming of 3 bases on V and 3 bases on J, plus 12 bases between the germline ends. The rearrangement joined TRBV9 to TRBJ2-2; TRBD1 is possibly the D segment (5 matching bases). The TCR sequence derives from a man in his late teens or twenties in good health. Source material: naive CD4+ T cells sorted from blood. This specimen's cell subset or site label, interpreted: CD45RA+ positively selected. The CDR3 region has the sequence CASSARVQDTGELFF. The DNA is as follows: TGTGCCAGCAGCGCCCGGGTACAGGACACCGGGGAGCTGTTTTTT.